Presented here are 18 T cell receptor beta chains from one specimen sequenced in a study of cytomegalovirus exposure and HLA in healthy donors (dated by TCRdb to about 2017). Libraries were prepared through the immunoSEQ multiplex PCR assay. For the multiplex PCR, a mixture combining 60 forward primers for TCR Vbeta segments and 13 reverse primers for TCR Jbeta segments was used. The table comes from immuneACCESS by way of TCRdb, which keeps in-frame sequences with V and J called. Part of the clones is missing from these tables; in studies checked, under half for an unresolved V gene and the rest for unknown reasons. Here the sample has around 200,000 clones; about four fifths occur a single time. Around 2.5% of the sample goes to the ten largest clones. Sequenced input: PBMCs. All receptors come from a woman aged 45-65 years in good health and CMV-seropositive.

The chain links TRBV9 to TRBJ1-3, with D perhaps TRBD1 (5 bases). Germline lookup yields CDR1 SGDLS and CDR2 YYNGEE. There are 17 residues in the CDR3. V lost 0 bases, J lost 2 bases, and 15 bases lay in between. CDR3 in DNA: TGTGCCAGCAGCGTAGGCCCTCCGCAGGGTACTGGAAACACCATATATTTT. Protein sequence: CASSVGPPQGTGNTIYF.

This chain joins TRBV5-4 and TRBJ1-3, with a possible D match to TRBD1 (5 bases). Trimming shortened V by 4 bases and J by 1 base, and 12 bases separated the two germline ends. Per the germline V gene, CDR1 is SGHNT and CDR2 is YYREEE (reference sequence). This CDR3 contains 15 residues. CDR3 nucleotide sequence: TGTGCCAGCAGCGTGTTGACAGATTCTGGAAACACCATATATTTT. Its translation: CASSVLTDSGNTIYF.

This clone was detected a few times. This chain connects TRBV4-3 to TRBJ2-1; 7 bases fit TRBD1. The CDR3 is 15 amino acids. Germline V gene lookup returns CDR1 LGHNA and CDR2 YSLEER. Trimming cost V 0 bases and J 2 bases; bases outside gene matches: 1. In DNA form, the CDR3 reads TGCGCCAGCAGCCAAGAAGACAGGGCCTACAATGAGCAGTTCTTC. Translation gives CASSQEDRAYNEQFF.

The genes are TRBV9 and TRBJ1-6; 7 bases match TRBD1. J gave up 5 bases and V 4 bases, and 6 bases lay outside the gene matches. This CDR3 has 15 amino acids. Germline-derived CDR1 and CDR2 are SGDLS and YYNGEE. The CDR3 DNA reads TGTGCCAGCAGCCAATACAGGGGAGATAATTCACCCCTCCACTTT. Its protein product is CASSQYRGDNSPLHF.

Of note for this clone: One end of the junction is discordant with germline, which a read error may explain. This chain uses TRBV7-9 with TRBJ2-7, with a tentative D call TRBD2 (6 bases). This CDR3 is built from 13 residues. Per germline, CDR1 SEHNR and CDR2 FQNEAQ (reference sequence). CDR3 loop: CSSSSPEGYEQYF. The DNA of the CDR3 is TGTTCCAGCAGCTCCCCGGAGGGGTATGAGCAGTACTTC. Full variable domain (remainder filled in from reference TRBV7-9 and TRBJ2-7): DTGVSQNPRHKITKRGQNVTFRCDPISEHNRLYWYRQTLGQGPEFLTYFQNEAQLEKSRLLSDRFSAERPKGSFSTLEIQRTEQGDSAMYLCSSSSPEGYEQYFGPGTRLTVT.

The chain recombines TRBV7-8 with TRBJ1-5; D is undetermined. The CDR3 is 16 residues long. V lost 4 bases and J 0 bases, leaving 13 bases between the germline ends. The germline gives CDR1 SGHVS, CDR2 FQNEAQ. This CDR3 reads CASSSRAGISNQPQHF. The CDR3 DNA follows: TGTGCCAGCAGCTCCCGGGCGGGCATTAGCAATCAGCCCCAGCATTTT. Looking up the rest from reference TRBV7-8 and TRBJ1-5 gives the full variable domain: GAGVSQSPRYKVAKRGQDVALRCDPISGHVSLFWYQQALGQGPEFLTYFQNEAQLDKSGLPSDRFFAERPEGSVSTLKIQRTQQEDSAVYLCASSSRAGISNQPQHFGDGTRLSIL.

V usage is TRBV18 and J usage is TRBJ2-7, with 10 positions matching TRBD1. CDR1 is KGHSH, CDR2 LQKENI, per germline. This CDR3 comprises 16 residues. Germline trimming cut 5 bases from V and 2 bases from J; bases unmatched to any gene: 9. CDR3 residues: CASSMAPGQGTYEQYF. The CDR3 DNA is TGTGCCAGCTCAATGGCGCCGGGACAGGGGACCTACGAGCAGTACTTC.

The V and J genes are TRBV27 and TRBJ2-3; TRBD2 aligns across 10 bases. Looked up from germline, CDR1 is MNHEY and CDR2 is SMNVEV (reference sequence). The CDR3 is 15 residues long. Unmatched junction bases numbered 4, after V lost 4 bases and J lost 3 bases. The CDR3 DNA sequence: TGTGCCAGCAGTTCTAGCGGGGGAATGACAGATACGCAGTATTTT. Protein: CASSSSGGMTDTQYF.

V is TRBV2 and J is TRBJ2-7; D is ambiguous. Germline V gene sequence: CDR1 SNHLY, CDR2 FYNNEI. This CDR3 has 12 residues. V dropped 3 bases and J dropped 9 bases, with 12 bases sitting between them. CDR3 residues: CASSDGYGGQYF. Written as DNA, the CDR3 is TGTGCCAGCAGTGATGGGTACGGCGGGCAGTACTTC. The whole variable domain, remainder taken from reference TRBV2 and TRBJ2-7, is EPEVTQTPSHQVTQMGQEVILRCVPISNHLYFYWYRQILGQKVEFLVSFYNNEISEKSEIFDDQFSVERPDGSNFTLKIRSTKLEDSAMYFCASSDGYGGQYFGPGTRLTVT.

Points on this clone: At the DNA level, this CDR3 is encoded by other sequences in the same sample as well. This chain connects TRBV7-2 to TRBJ1-3; TRBD1 agrees at 10 bases. The CDR3 extends over 15 amino acids. Germline V gene data show CDR1 as SGHTA and CDR2 as FQGNSA. V lost 3 bases and J lost 2; bases outside the gene matches: 1. In nucleotides, the CDR3 is TGTGCCAGCAGCTTGGACAGGGGGACTGGAAACACCATATATTTT. As protein: CASSLDRGTGNTIYF.

The genes are TRBV5-4 and TRBJ2-1, with 8 positions matching TRBD2. J gave up 4 bases and V 3 bases, and 6 bases lay outside the gene matches. From germline, CDR1 is SGHNT and CDR2 YYREEE (reference sequence). The CDR3 has 15 amino acids. CDR3 nucleotide sequence: TGTGCCAGCAGCTCCCAGGCGGGGGGTTACAATGAGCAGTTCTTC. This translates into CASSSQAGGYNEQFF.

As to this clone: The germline gene is not matched at one end of the junction; a read error may be the cause. V is TRBV4-2 and J is TRBJ2-1; 10 positions agree with TRBD2. Germline CDR1 is LGHNA and CDR2 is YNFKEQ. CDR3 length: 17 residues. The CDR3 region is CASSQENSGGPYHEQFF. CDR3 nucleotides: TGTGCCAGCAGCCAAGAAAATAGCGGGGGGCCCTACCATGAGCAGTTCTTC.

This clone was observed a handful of times. The V gene is TRBV6-5, the J gene TRBJ1-1; no clear D gene. Germline values: CDR1 MNHEY, CDR2 SVGAGI. The CDR3 is 13 amino acids. V lost 8 bases and J lost 0, with 10 bases in between. CDR3 in amino acids: CASWIAMNTEAFF. The DNA for the CDR3 is TGTGCCAGCTGGATAGCCATGAACACTGAAGCTTTCTTT.

This chain links TRBV5-1 with TRBJ1-5; tentative D call: TRBD1 (6 bases). V lost 0 bases and J lost 0, with 7 bases in between. The V gene's germline CDR1 is SGHRS and CDR2 YFSETQ. CDR3 length equals 15 residues. CDR3 in amino acids: CASSLGDNSNQPQHF. The CDR3 nucleotides read TGCGCCAGCAGCTTGGGGGACAATAGCAATCAGCCCCAGCATTTT. Drawing the rest from reference TRBV5-1 and TRBJ1-5, the complete variable domain is KAGVTQTPRYLIKTRGQQVTLSCSPISGHRSVSWYQQTPGQGLQFLFEYFSETQRNKGNFPGRFSGRQFSNSRSEMNVSTLELGDSALYLCASSLGDNSNQPQHFGDGTRLSIL.

This rearrangement joins TRBV19 to TRBJ1-5, with 9 positions matching TRBD1. Germline CDR1 and CDR2: LNHDA and SQIVND (reference sequence). The J segment lost 6 bases and the V segment lost 3 bases, leaving 3 bases of the junction unmatched. The length of the CDR3 is 14 residues. The CDR3 bases are TGTGCCAGTAGTATGACAGGGGGGTTTCAGCCCCAGCATTTT. Amino acid sequence: CASSMTGGFQPQHF.

This clone was counted only a few times. The chain has TRBV6-1 and TRBJ1-1, with 12 bases matching TRBD1. CDR1 and CDR2 from the germline V gene are MNHNS and SASEGT. Trimming took 7 bases from V and 0 from J; bases not matched to a gene: 3. The CDR3 extends over 15 amino acids. CDR3: CASIGTGGVNTEAFF. DNA for the CDR3: TGTGCCAGCATTGGGACAGGGGGCGTGAACACTGAAGCTTTCTTT.

The J gene is TRBJ2-1, the V gene TRBV7-6, with 11 bases identical to TRBD2. The germline V gene encodes CDR1 SGHVS and CDR2 FNYEAQ. There are 17 residues in the CDR3. V dropped 2 bases and J dropped 6; count of bases not matched to a gene: 9. The CDR3 DNA is TGTGCCAGCAGCTTATTCGGTAGCGGGGGGGGAGGCAATGAGCAGTTCTTC. Its protein product is CASSLFGSGGGGNEQFF. The variable domain in full, with the rest retrieved from reference TRBV7-6 and TRBJ2-1, is GAGVSQSPRYKVTKRGQDVALRCDPISGHVSLYWYRQALGQGPEFLTYFNYEAQQDKSGLPNDRFSAERPEGSISTLTIQRTEQRDSAMYRCASSLFGSGGGGNEQFFGPGTRLTVL.

This chain connects TRBV6-5 to TRBJ2-5; D may be TRBD2 (6 bases). The germline V and J ends were trimmed by 4 bases and 7 bases, with 16 bases remaining between them. From germline, CDR1 is MNHEY and CDR2 SVGAGI. The CDR3 extends over 14 amino acids. The CDR3 DNA is TGTGCCAGCAGTTCCCGGGACGGGACTCGGACCCAGTACTTC. It translates to CASSSRDGTRTQYF.